These 4 T cell receptor beta chains were all obtained from the same sample, sequenced in a study of breast tumors, draining lymph nodes, adjacent tissues. TCRdb processed the multiplex PCR reads anew with MiXCR; each CDR3 protein has one entry. Of approximately 90,000 distinct CDR3 sequences listed, roughly 30% are singletons. Samples came from axillary lymph nodes draining the breast cancer. What was sequenced was axillary lymph node tissue. All receptors come from a female donor with breast cancer. Some clones in this sample may be carry-over from other donors' samples.

This clonotype was seen repeatedly, ten times or more. Relative to the germline gene, one junction end is altered; a read error may explain this. The chain links TRBV2 to TRBJ2-7; 8 nucleotides align to TRBD1. This CDR3 region has 14 residues. CDR1 is SNHLY and CDR2 is FYNNEI in the germline V gene. The CDR3 protein is CASIKPGGGDERYF. CDR3 sequence (DNA): TGTGCCAGCATTAAACCAGGGGGCGGGGATGAGCGGTACTTC.

This clonotype was recorded at least ten times. V is TRBV20-1 and J is TRBJ2-7; 9 bases fit TRBD1. The CDR3 loop spans 15 amino acids. Germline values: CDR1 DFQATT, CDR2 SNEGSKA (reference sequence). V shed 6 bases, J shed 4 bases, and the junction held 13 bases outside the gene matches. The DNA of the CDR3 is TGCAGTGCGGCCGCAGTAGGGACAGGGACATACGAGCAGTACTTC. It is translated as CSAAAVGTGTYEQYF.

This clonotype was counted at least ten times. J is TRBJ2-7 and V is TRBV20-1; no clear D. Germline-derived CDR1 and CDR2 are DFQATT and SNEGSKA (reference sequence). The CDR3 is made up of 13 amino acids. The germline V and J ends were trimmed by 5 bases and 2 bases, with 13 bases remaining between them. CDR3 nucleotides: TGCAGTGCTGCCCCCATGACCCCCTACGAGCAGTACTTC. Translation gives CSAAPMTPYEQYF.

This clonotype was recorded many times. The V call is TRBV6-5, the J call TRBJ2-7, with D tentatively TRBD1 or TRBD2 (5 bases each). Trimming stripped 2 bases from V and 2 bases from J, with 7 bases between. The CDR3 has 13 residues. In germline, CDR1 is MNHEY, CDR2 SVGAGI. This CDR3 is CASSYGTTYEQYF. The CDR3, as DNA: TGTGCCAGCAGTTACGGGACCACCTACGAGCAGTACTTC.